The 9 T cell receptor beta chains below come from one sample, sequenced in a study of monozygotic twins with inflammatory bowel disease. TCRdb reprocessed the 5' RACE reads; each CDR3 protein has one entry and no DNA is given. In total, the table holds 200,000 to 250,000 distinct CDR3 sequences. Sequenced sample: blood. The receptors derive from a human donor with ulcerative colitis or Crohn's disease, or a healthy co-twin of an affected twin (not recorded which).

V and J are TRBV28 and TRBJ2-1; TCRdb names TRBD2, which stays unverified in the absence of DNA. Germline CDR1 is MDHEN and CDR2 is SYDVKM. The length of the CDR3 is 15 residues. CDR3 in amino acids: CASRTKREGGNEQFF.

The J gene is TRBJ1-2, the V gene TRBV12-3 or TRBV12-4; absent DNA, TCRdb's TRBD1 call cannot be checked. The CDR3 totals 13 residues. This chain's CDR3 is CASSPDSFYGYTF.

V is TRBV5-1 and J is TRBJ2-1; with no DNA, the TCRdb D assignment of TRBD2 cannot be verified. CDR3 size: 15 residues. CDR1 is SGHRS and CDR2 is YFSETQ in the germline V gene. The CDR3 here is CASSLTSGRTTEQFF.

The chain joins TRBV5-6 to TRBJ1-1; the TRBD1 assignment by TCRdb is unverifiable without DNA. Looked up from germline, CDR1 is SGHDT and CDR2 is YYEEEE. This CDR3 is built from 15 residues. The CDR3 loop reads CASSSGPISNTEAFF.

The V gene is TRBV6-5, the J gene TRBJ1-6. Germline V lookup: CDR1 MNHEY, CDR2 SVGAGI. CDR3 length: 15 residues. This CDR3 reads CASSYSRAWDSPLHF.

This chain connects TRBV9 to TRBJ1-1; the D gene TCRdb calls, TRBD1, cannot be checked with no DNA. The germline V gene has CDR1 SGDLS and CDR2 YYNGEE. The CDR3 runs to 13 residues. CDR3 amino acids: CASSPDGGAGAFF.

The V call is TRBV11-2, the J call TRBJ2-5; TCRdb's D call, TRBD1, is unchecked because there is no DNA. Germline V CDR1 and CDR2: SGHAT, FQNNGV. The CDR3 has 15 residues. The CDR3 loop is CASSLDRGQQETQYF.

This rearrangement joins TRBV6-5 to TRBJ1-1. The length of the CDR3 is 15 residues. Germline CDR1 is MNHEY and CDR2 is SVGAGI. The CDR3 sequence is CASSYVAGGGTEAFF.

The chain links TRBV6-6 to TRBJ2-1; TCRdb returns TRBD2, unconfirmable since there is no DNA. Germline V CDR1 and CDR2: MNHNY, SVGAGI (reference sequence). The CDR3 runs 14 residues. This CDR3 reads CAIRGLAGGNEQFF.